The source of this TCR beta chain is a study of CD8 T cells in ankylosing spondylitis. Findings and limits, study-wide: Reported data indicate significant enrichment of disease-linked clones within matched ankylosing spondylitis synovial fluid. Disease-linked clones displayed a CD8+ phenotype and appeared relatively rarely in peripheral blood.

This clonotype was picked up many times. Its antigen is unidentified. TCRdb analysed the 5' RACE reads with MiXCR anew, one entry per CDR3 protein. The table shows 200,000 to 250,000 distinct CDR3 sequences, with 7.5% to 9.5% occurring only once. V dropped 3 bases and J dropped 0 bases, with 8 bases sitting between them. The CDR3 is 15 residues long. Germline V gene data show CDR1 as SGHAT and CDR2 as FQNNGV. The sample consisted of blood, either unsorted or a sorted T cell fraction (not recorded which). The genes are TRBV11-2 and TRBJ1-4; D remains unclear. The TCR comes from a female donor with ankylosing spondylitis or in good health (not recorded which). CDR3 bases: TGTGCCAGCAGCTTGTTTGCTGCAACTAATGAAAAACTGTTTTTT. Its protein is CASSLFAATNEKLFF.